What follows are 8 T cell receptor beta chains derived from one specimen sequenced in a study of T cells in narcolepsy. Generated by immunoSEQ multiplex PCR, the TCRdb table keeps only in-frame clones and is missing some. The sample has about 40,000 clones; about 91% are singletons. Material for sequencing was CD45RA- memory CD4+ T cells from PBMCs. The receptors come from a human donor with narcolepsy.

The chain couples TRBV9 to TRBJ2-7, with D uncertain. This CDR3 contains 14 residues. The V gene lost 0 bases and the J gene lost 6 bases, with 13 bases spanning the gap. Per the germline V gene, CDR1 is SGDLS and CDR2 is YYNGEE. The CDR3 here is CASSVDASRGEQYF. CDR3 sequence (DNA): TGTGCCAGCAGCGTAGATGCCTCCAGAGGCGAGCAGTACTTC.

The V and J genes are TRBV28 and TRBJ1-1; D ambiguous. V was pared by 2 bases and J by 7 bases, with 8 bases between. The germline CDR1 and CDR2 sequences are MDHEN and SYDVKM. The CDR3 sequence is 12 residues long. CDR3 in amino acids: CASSLRAVEAFF. As DNA, the CDR3 is TGTGCCAGCAGTTTACGGGCGGTTGAAGCTTTCTTT.

Written as DNA, the CDR3 is TGCAGCGTTAGTGTTGGGGTGGGAGAGACCCAGTACTTC. The encoded protein is CSVSVGVGETQYF. This sequence joins TRBV29-1 and TRBJ2-5; D is uncertain. The CDR3 has 13 residues. Germline V CDR1 and CDR2: SQVTM, ANQGSEA. The ends were cut back, 5 bases at V and 4 bases at J, with 14 bases in the middle.

CDR3 sequence reads: CASSLAPAGYGYTF. Here the CDR3 DNA reads TGTGCCAGCAGCTTAGCTCCCGCAGGGTATGGCTACACCTTC. The chain recombines TRBV7-2 with TRBJ1-2, with D perhaps matching TRBD1 (5 bases). The CDR3 has 14 amino acids. Germline-derived CDR1 and CDR2 are SGHTA and FQGNSA. V shed 0 bases and J shed 5 bases, with 10 bases lying between them. Drawing the rest from reference TRBV7-2 and TRBJ1-2, the complete variable domain is GAGVSQSPSNKVTEKGKDVELRCDPISGHTALYWYRQSLGQGLEFLIYFQGNSAPDKSGLPSDRFSAERTGGSVSTLTIQRTQQEDSAVYLCASSLAPAGYGYTFGSGTRLTVV.

This chain links TRBV7-9 with TRBJ1-1, with D perhaps matching TRBD1 (6 bases). V lost 4 bases to trimming and J lost 3 bases, with 12 bases between them. This CDR3 region has 14 residues. Looked up from germline, CDR1 is SEHNR and CDR2 is FQNEAQ (reference sequence). The CDR3 spells CASSSQGGDTEAFF. The CDR3 region has the DNA TGTGCCAGCAGCTCACAGGGAGGGGACACTGAAGCTTTCTTT.

The chain has TRBV28 and TRBJ1-1; TRBD1 matches at 7 bases. The V gene's germline CDR1 is MDHEN and CDR2 SYDVKM. The CDR3 loop spans 14 amino acids. The ends lost 8 bases at V and 1 base at J; junction bases unmatched: 7. The CDR3, as DNA: TGTGCCAGCGGGCGGGACAGCTCGAACACTGAAGCTTTCTTT. It is translated as CASGRDSSNTEAFF.

V is TRBV20-1 and J is TRBJ1-2; D is unresolved. Trimming left V 5 bases short and J 2 bases short, with 6 bases between. Germline assignment: CDR1 DFQATT and CDR2 SNEGSKA (reference sequence). The CDR3 runs to 11 residues. The CDR3 reads CSALTNYGYTF. The DNA of the CDR3 is TGCAGTGCTCTTACCAACTATGGCTACACCTTC.

This chain uses TRBV14 with TRBJ2-1; D is perhaps TRBD1 or TRBD2 (6 bases each). The CDR3 is 18 residues long. Germline V gene lookup returns CDR1 SGHDN and CDR2 FVKESK. Trimming took 1 base from V and 0 from J, leaving 16 bases between them. This chain's CDR3 is CASSQGYGGTTSYNEQFF. CDR3 nucleotides: TGTGCCAGCAGCCAAGGATACGGCGGGACAACCTCCTACAATGAGCAGTTCTTC.